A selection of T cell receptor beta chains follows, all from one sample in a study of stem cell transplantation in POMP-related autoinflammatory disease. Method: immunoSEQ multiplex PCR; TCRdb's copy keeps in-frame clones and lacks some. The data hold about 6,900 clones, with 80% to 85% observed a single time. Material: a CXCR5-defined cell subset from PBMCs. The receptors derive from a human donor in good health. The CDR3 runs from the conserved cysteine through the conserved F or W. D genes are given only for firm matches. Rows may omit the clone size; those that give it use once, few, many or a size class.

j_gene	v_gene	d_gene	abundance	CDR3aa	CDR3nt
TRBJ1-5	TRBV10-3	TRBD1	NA	CAISERDRTPAAQHF	TGTGCCATCAGTGAGAGGGACAGGACCCCGGCGGCCCAGCATTTT
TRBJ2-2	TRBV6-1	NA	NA	CASSPRTTRAGELFF	TGTGCCAGCAGTCCTCGGACCACTAGGGCCGGGGAGCTGTTTTTT
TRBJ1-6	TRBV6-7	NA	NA	CASSYGGGRENSPLHF	TGTGCCAGCAGTTACGGGGGCGGCAGGGAAAATTCACCCCTCCACTTT
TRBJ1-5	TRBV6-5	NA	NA	CASSPSGWSNQPQHF	TGTGCCAGCAGTCCCTCTGGGTGGAGCAATCAGCCCCAGCATTTT
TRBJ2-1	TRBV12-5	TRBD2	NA	CASGWRGDSYNEQFF	TGTGCTAGTGGTTGGCGGGGGGACTCCTACAATGAGCAGTTCTTC
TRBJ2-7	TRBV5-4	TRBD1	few	CASSSTGTGLSYEQYF	TGTGCCAGCAGCTCCACAGGGACAGGGCTTTCCTACGAGCAGTACTTC
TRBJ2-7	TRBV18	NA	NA	CASSAKDRSAYEQYF	TGTGCCAGCTCAGCCAAAGACAGATCCGCCTACGAGCAGTACTTC
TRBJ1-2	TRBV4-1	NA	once	CASSQDLGRTNYGYTF	TGCGCCAGCAGCCAAGATTTAGGGCGGACCAACTATGGCTACACCTTC
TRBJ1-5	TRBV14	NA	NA	CASSQGVYNQPQHF	TGTGCCAGCAGCCAAGGGGTCTACAATCAGCCCCAGCATTTT
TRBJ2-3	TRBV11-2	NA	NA	CASSLGPGDTQYF	TGTGCCAGCAGCTTAGGACCCGGAGATACGCAGTATTTT
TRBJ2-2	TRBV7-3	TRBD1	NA	CASSPVNRGPEVGGELFF	TGTGCCAGCAGCCCTGTGAACAGGGGACCCGAGGTGGGCGGGGAGCTGTTTTTT
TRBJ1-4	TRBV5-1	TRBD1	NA	CASSSRQGTNEKLFF	TGCGCCAGCAGCTCCCGACAGGGCACTAATGAAAAACTGTTTTTT
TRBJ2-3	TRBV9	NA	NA	CASSVGGALPDTQYF	TGTGCCAGCAGCGTAGGGGGGGCGCTCCCAGATACGCAGTATTTT
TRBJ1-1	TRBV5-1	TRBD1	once	CASSLLVGQRNTEAFF	TGCGCCAGCAGCTTGTTAGTGGGACAGAGGAACACTGAAGCTTTCTTT
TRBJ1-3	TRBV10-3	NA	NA	CAISDGTISGNTIYF	TGTGCCATCAGTGACGGGACTATCTCTGGAAACACCATATATTTT
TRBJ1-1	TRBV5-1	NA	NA	CASSWSAVMNTEAFF	TGCGCCAGCAGCTGGAGCGCGGTAATGAACACTGAAGCTTTCTTT
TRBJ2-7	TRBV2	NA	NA	CAGSRLRGRAYEQYF	TGTGCCGGGTCGCGCTTGAGGGGCAGGGCCTACGAGCAGTACTTC
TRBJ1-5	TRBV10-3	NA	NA	CAISSGTVNQPQHF	TGTGCCATCAGCTCAGGGACCGTCAATCAGCCCCAGCATTTT
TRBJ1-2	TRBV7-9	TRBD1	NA	CASSLVGTGNYGYTF	TGTGCCAGCAGCTTAGTCGGGACAGGGAACTATGGCTACACCTTC
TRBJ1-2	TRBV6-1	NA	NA	CASSEVAQTHTALYGYTF	TGTGCCAGCAGTGAAGTAGCCCAGACTCATACGGCTCTCTATGGCTACACCTTC
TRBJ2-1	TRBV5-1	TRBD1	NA	CASSSGQGGSEQFF	TGCGCCAGCAGCTCGGGACAGGGAGGTAGTGAGCAGTTCTTC
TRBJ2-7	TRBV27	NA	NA	CASSRTGGVYEQYF	TGTGCCAGCAGTAGAACAGGGGGGGTCTACGAGCAGTACTTC
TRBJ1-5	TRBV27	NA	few	CASSLVPPRVGWLQPQHF	TGTGCCAGCAGTTTAGTCCCACCTAGGGTCGGCTGGTTACAGCCCCAGCATTTT
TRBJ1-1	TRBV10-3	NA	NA	CAISEGVWKTDTEAFF	TGTGCCATCAGTGAGGGTGTTTGGAAGACCGACACTGAAGCTTTCTTT
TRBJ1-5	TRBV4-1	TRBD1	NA	CARPLGRQGNSNQPQHF	TGCGCCAGGCCCCTGGGACGACAGGGAAATAGCAATCAGCCCCAGCATTTT
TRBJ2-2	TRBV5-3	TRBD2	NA	CARSSLGGGSTGELFF	TGTGCCAGAAGCTCCCTCGGGGGGGGTAGTACCGGGGAGCTGTTTTTT
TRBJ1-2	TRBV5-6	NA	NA	CASSFNFQGLYGYTF	TGTGCCAGCAGCTTCAATTTTCAGGGCCTCTATGGCTACACCTTC
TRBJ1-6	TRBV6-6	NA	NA	CASSYGTTDSPLHF	TGTGCCAGCAGTTACGGGACAACGGATTCACCCCTCCACTTT
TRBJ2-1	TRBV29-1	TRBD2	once	CSVSSGHNEQFF	TGCAGCGTTTCTAGCGGGCACAATGAGCAGTTCTTC
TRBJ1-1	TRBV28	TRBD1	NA	CASSRPGQLHTEAFF	TGTGCCAGCAGCCGACCGGGACAGCTTCACACTGAAGCTTTCTTT
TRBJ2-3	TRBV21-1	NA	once	CASSPKGLAGSTDTQYF	TGTGCCAGCAGCCCCAAAGGGCTAGCGGGTAGCACAGATACGCAGTATTTT
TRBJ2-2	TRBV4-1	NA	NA	CASRERVLRGAGHTGELFF	TGCGCCAGCAGAGAAAGGGTCCTCCGGGGAGCGGGCCACACCGGGGAGCTGTTTTTT
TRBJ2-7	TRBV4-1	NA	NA	CASSQGGLLSYEQYF	TGCGCCAGCAGCCAAGGTGGTCTCCTTTCCTACGAGCAGTACTTC
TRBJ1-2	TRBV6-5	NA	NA	CASSRTPNYGYTF	TGTGCCAGCAGCCGAACACCTAACTATGGCTACACCTTC
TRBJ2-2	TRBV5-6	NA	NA	CASSPGLHTGELFF	TGTGCCAGCAGCCCGGGACTTCACACCGGGGAGCTGTTTTTT
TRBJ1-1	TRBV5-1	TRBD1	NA	CASSVRQGNTEAFF	TGCGCCAGCAGCGTCAGACAGGGAAACACTGAAGCTTTCTTT
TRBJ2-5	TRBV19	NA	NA	CASSIVGTGQETQYF	TGTGCCAGTAGTATAGTCGGGACGGGGCAAGAGACCCAGTACTTC
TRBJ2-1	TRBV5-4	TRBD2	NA	CASRGTSDTYNEQFF	TGTGCCAGCAGAGGGACTAGCGACACCTACAATGAGCAGTTCTTC